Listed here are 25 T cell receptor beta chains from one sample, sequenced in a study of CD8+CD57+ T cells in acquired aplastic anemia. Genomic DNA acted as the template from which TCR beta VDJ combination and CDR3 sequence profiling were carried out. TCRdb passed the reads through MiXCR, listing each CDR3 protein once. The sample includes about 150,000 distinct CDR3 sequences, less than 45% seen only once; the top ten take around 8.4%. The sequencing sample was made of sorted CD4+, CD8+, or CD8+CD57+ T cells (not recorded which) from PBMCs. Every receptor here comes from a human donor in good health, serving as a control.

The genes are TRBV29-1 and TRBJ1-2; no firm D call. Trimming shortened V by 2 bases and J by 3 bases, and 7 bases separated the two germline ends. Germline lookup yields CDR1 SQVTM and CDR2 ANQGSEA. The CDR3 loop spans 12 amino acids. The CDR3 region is CSVERTDYGYTF. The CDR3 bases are TGCAGCGTTGAAAGGACGGACTATGGCTACACCTTC. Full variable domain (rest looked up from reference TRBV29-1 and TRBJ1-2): SAVISQKPSRDICQRGTSLTIQCQVDSQVTMMFWYRQQPGQSLTLIATANQGSEATYESGFVIDKFPISRPNLTFSTLTVSNMSPEDSSIYLCSVERTDYGYTFGSGTRLTVV.

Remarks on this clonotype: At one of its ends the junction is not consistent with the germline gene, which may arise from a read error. The DNA of the CDR3 is TGTGCCGGTAGCCCCGCAGGGTTGACAGATACGCAGTATTTT. Its translation: CAGSPAGLTDTQYF. V usage is TRBV19 and J usage is TRBJ2-3, with D perhaps matching TRBD1 (5 bases). The germline V gene encodes CDR1 LNHDA and CDR2 SQIVND (reference sequence). This CDR3 is built from 14 residues.

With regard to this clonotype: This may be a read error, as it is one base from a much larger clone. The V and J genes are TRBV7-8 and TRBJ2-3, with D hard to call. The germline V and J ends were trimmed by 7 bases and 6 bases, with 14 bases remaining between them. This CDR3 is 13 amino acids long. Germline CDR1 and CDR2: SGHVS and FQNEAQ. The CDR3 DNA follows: TGTGCCAGCATCCCGTCCGTTCAGGATACGCAGTATTTT. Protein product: CASIPSVQDTQYF.

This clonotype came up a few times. This chain's CDR3 is CASSLGLRGSGNTIYF. CDR3 in DNA: TGTGCCAGCAGCTTAGGGTTGAGGGGATCTGGAAACACCATATATTTT. The rearrangement joins TRBV11-2 to TRBJ1-3, with TRBD1 as a possible D gene (5 bases). The CDR3 runs 16 residues. Trimming stripped 1 base from V and 1 base from J, with 11 bases between. The germline V gene encodes CDR1 SGHAT and CDR2 FQNNGV.

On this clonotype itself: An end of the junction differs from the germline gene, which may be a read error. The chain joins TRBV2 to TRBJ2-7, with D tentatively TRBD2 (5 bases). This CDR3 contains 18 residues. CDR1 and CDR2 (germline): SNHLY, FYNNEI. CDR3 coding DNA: TGTGCCACCAGTGACTCCGGACCGGGCGGGTGGGGAACCTACGAGCAGTACTTC. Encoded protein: CATSDSGPGGWGTYEQYF.

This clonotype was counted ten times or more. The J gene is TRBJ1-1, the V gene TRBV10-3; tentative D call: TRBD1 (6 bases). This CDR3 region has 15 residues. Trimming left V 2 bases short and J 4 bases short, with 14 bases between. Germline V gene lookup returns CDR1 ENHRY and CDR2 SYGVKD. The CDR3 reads CAISEQGRGGTEAFF. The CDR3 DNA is TGTGCCATCAGTGAGCAGGGGAGGGGGGGCACTGAAGCTTTCTTT.

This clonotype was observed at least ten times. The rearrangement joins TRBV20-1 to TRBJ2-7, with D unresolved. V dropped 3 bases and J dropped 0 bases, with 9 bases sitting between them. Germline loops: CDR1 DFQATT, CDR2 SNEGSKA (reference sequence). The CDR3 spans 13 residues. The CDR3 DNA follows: TGCAGTGCTAGGGTGGGGATCTCCTACGAGCAGTACTTC. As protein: CSARVGISYEQYF.

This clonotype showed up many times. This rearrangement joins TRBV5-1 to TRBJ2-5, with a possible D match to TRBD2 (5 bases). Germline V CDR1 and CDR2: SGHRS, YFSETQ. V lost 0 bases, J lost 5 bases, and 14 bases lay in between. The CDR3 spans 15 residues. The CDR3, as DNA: TGCGCCAGCAGCTTGGGACGTCCCACGGGGGAGACCCAGTACTTC. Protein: CASSLGRPTGETQYF.

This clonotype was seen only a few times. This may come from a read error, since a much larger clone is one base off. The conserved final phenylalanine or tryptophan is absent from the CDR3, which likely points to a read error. The CDR3: CASSLDVAENYGYTI. The CDR3 nucleotides are TGTGCCAGCAGCTTAGATGTGGCAGAAAACTATGGCTACACCATC. The rearrangement uses TRBV5-4 and TRBJ1-2; D ambiguous. Trimming cost V 2 bases and J 2 bases, with 13 bases left between them. Germline CDR1 reads SGHNT; CDR2 reads YYREEE (reference sequence). This CDR3 comprises 15 residues.

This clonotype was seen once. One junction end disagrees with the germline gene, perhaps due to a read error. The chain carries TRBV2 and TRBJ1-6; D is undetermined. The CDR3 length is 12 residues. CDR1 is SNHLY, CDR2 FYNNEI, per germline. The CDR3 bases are TGTGCCAGCAGAAGAGAGACCGCCGACCTCCGCTTT. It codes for CASRRETADLRF.

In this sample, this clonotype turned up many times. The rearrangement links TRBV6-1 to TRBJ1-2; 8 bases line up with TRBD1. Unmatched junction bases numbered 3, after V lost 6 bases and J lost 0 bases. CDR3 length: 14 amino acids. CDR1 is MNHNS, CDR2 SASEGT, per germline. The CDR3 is CASSQQGANYGYTF. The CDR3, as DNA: TGTGCCAGCAGCCAACAGGGGGCTAACTATGGCTACACCTTC.

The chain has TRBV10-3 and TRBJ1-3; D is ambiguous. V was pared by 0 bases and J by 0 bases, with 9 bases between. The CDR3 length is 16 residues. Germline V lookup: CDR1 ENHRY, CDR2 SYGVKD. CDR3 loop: CAISESPTSSGNTIYF. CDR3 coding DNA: TGTGCCATCAGTGAGTCGCCGACCAGCTCTGGAAACACCATATATTTT.

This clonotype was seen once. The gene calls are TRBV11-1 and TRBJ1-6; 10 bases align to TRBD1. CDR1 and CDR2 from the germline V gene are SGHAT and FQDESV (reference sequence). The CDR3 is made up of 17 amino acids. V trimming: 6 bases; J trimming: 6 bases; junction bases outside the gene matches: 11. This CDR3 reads CASSGLMGTGVNSPLHF. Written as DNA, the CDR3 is TGTGCCAGCAGTGGCCTAATGGGGACAGGGGTTAATTCACCCCTCCACTTT.

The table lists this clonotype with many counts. The CDR3, as DNA: TGTGCCAGCAGCTCCCGGACAGGGGGTCTGGTCGGCACAGATACGCAGTATTTT. Translating gives CASSSRTGGLVGTDTQYF. The V and J genes are TRBV11-2 and TRBJ2-3; 10 positions agree with TRBD1. Trimming cost V 4 bases and J 1 base; bases outside gene matches: 11. Per the germline V gene, CDR1 is SGHAT and CDR2 is FQNNGV. The CDR3 covers 18 residues.

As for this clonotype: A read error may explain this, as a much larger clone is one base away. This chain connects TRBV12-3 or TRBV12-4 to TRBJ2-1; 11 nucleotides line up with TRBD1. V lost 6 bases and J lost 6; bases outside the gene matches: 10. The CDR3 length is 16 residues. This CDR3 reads CASSRRTGGAFNEQFF. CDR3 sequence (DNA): TGTGCCAGCAGCCGCCGGACAGGGGGCGCTTTCAATGAGCAGTTCTTC.

CDR3 in DNA: TGTGCCACTCACCGGGGGGGGAACACCGGGGAGCTGTTTTTT. This codes for CATHRGGNTGELFF. The chain uses TRBV24-1 and TRBJ2-2; 8 bases line up with TRBD2. This CDR3 is 14 amino acids long. The J segment lost 1 base and the V segment lost 10 bases, leaving 4 bases of the junction unmatched. Germline lookup yields CDR1 KGHDR and CDR2 SFDVKD.

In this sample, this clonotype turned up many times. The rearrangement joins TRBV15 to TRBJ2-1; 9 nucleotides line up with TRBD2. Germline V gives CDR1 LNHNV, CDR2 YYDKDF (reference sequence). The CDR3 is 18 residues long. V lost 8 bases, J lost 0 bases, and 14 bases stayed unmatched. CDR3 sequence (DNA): TGTGCCACCGGTCAACTAGCGGGCCATCTTAGCTCCTACAATGAGCAGTTCTTC. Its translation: CATGQLAGHLSSYNEQFF. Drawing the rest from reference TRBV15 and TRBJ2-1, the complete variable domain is DAMVIQNPRYQVTQFGKPVTLSCSQTLNHNVMYWYQQKSSQAPKLLFHYYDKDFNNEADTPDNFQSRRPNTSFCFLDIRSPGLGDTAMYLCATGQLAGHLSSYNEQFFGPGTRLTVL.

CDR3 amino acids: CASSQVTSGSYEQYF. The CDR3 coding sequence is TGCGCCAGCAGCCAAGTTACTAGCGGGAGTTACGAGCAGTACTTC. The genes are TRBV4-1 and TRBJ2-7; 11 nucleotides line up with TRBD2. Trimming took 1 base from V and 4 from J; bases not matched to a gene: 3. CDR3 length: 15 residues. Germline values: CDR1 MGHRA, CDR2 YSYEKL.

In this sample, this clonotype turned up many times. The CDR3 reads CASSSPLKTSGPYNEQFF. The DNA for the CDR3 is TGTGCCAGCAGTTCTCCCCTCAAGACTAGCGGCCCCTACAATGAGCAGTTCTTC. The chain couples TRBV12-3 or TRBV12-4 to TRBJ2-1, with 9 bases aligning to TRBD2. This CDR3 is 18 amino acids long. J lost 2 bases, V lost 4 bases, and 12 bases had no gene match.

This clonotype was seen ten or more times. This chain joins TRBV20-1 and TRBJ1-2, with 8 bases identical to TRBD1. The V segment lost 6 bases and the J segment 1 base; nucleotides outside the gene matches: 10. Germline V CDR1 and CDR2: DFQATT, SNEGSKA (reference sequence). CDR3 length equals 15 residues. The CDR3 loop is CSAPAGQGFNYGYTF. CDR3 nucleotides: TGCAGTGCACCTGCTGGACAGGGCTTTAACTATGGCTACACCTTC.

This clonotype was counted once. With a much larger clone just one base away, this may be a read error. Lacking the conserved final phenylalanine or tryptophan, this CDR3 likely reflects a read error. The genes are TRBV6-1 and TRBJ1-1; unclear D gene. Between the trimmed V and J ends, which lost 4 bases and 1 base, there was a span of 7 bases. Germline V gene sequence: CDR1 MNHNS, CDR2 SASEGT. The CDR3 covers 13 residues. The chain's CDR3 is CASSARENTEAFS. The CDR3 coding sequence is TGTGCCAGCAGTGCACGGGAGAACACTGAAGCTTTCTCT.

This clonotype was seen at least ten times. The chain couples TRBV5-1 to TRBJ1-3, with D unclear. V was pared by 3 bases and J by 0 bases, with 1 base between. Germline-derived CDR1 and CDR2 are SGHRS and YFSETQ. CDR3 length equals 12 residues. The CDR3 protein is CASSYSGNTIYF. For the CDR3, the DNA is TGCGCCAGCAGCTACTCTGGAAACACCATATATTTT.

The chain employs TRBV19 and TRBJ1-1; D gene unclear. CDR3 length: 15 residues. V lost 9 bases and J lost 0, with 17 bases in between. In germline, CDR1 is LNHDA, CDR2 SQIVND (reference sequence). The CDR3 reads CASNPDLYMNTEAFF. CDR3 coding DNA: TGTGCCAGCAATCCGGACCTTTACATGAACACTGAAGCTTTCTTT. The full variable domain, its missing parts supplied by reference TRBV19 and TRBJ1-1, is DGGITQSPKYLFRKEGQNVTLSCEQNLNHDAMYWYRQDPGQGLRLIYYSQIVNDFQKGDIAEGYSVSREKKESFPLTVTSAQKNPTAFYLCASNPDLYMNTEAFFGQGTRLTVV.

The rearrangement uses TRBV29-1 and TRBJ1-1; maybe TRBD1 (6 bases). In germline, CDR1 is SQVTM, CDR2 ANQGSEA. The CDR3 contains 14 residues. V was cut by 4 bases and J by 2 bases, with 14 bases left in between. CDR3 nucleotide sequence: TGCAGCGTTGGGGGGGGCATCTTTAACACTGAAGCTTTCTTT. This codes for CSVGGGIFNTEAFF.

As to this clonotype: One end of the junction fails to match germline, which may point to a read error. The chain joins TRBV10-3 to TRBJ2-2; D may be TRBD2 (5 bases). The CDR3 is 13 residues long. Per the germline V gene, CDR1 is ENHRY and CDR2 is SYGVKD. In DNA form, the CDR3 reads TGCGCCAGCGGAAGACTGGGCACCGGGGAGCTGGTTTTT. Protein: CASGRLGTGELVF.